The T cell receptor (beta chain) under discussion was sequenced for a study of Graves' ophthalmopathy and Graves' hyperthyroidism. Beta-chain TCR CDR3 regions were amplified from RNA transcripts. HTBI primers were used in a first-round RT-PCR, which preceded a second-round multiplex PCR. One entry per CDR3 protein, called by TCRdb with MiXCR from the multiplex PCR reads. The table lists about 660,000 distinct CDR3 sequences, about 38% of them singletons. Clinicians made diagnoses from clinical symptoms, serum thyroxine, TRAb, thyroid ultrasound and orbital computed tomography. Per the germline V gene, CDR1 is SGHTA and CDR2 is FQGTGA. CDR3 length: 16 amino acids. With 5 bases clipped from V and 1 base from J, the junction kept 7 bases outside the gene matches.

Sequenced material: peripheral blood. The J gene is TRBJ2-2, the V gene TRBV7-3, with TRBD1 identical over 7 bases. The receptor's source is an adult man with Graves' ophthalmopathy. CDR3: CASSAWTGVNTGELFF. CDR3 bases: TGTGCCAGCAGCGCCTGGACAGGAGTGAACACCGGGGAGCTGTTTTTT.